The rows below give T cell receptor beta chains drawn from one sample of a study of T-cell reconstitution after alpha-beta-depleted transplantation in children. TCRdb processed the PCR reads anew with MiXCR; each CDR3 protein has one entry. The sample holds approximately 240,000 distinct CDR3 sequences, around 9.5% seen once. The sample consisted of PBMCs from the stem cell graft donor, taken from the stem cell graft. The receptors here all came from a human donor who donated a stem cell graft to a child with acute lymphoblastic leukemia. CDR3s include the opening cysteine and the closing phenylalanine or tryptophan. Each record gives: V gene, J gene, clone size, D gene, CDR3 protein, CDR3 DNA. D genes are given only for firm matches. A clone size is listed for some rows: how often the clone was seen (once, few, many), or a class if it is expanded.

TRBV5-1	TRBJ2-1	few	NA	CASSLGDLTAHEQFF	TGCGCCAGCAGCTTGGGGGACTTGACTGCACATGAGCAGTTCTTC
TRBV11-2	TRBJ2-4	many	NA	CASSLRGGNLNIQYF	TGTGCCAGCAGCTTGAGAGGGGGGAATCTAAACATTCAGTACTTC
TRBV12-3/TRBV12-4	TRBJ2-1	NA	TRBD2	CASSTLGAGGRAYNEQFF	TGTGCCAGCAGTACCTTAGGAGCGGGGGGGCGGGCATACAATGAGCAGTTCTTC
TRBV6-1	TRBJ1-1	many	NA	CASRVGAGNTEAFF	TGTGCCAGCAGAGTGGGGGCTGGGAACACTGAAGCTTTCTTT
TRBV6-5	TRBJ2-3	NA	NA	CASSYRGVPDTQYF	TGTGCCAGCAGTTACAGGGGGGTCCCAGATACGCAGTATTTT
TRBV2	TRBJ2-7	NA	NA	CASSNRDGYEQYF	TGTGCCAGCAGTAACCGGGACGGCTACGAGCAGTACTTC
TRBV9	TRBJ2-7	many	TRBD1	CASSTGQGAPEQYF	TGTGCCAGCAGCACGGGACAGGGTGCCCCCGAGCAGTACTTC
TRBV12-3/TRBV12-4	TRBJ1-1	NA	NA	CASSLAPRLGTEAFF	TGTGCCAGCAGTTTAGCCCCCAGACTGGGGACTGAAGCTTTCTTT
TRBV20-1	TRBJ2-5	many	TRBD2	CSASRHSGGQETQYF	TGCAGTGCTAGTAGGCATAGCGGGGGGCAAGAGACCCAGTACTTC
TRBV27	TRBJ2-7	many	NA	CASSLRDQITYEQYF	TGTGCCAGCAGTTTAAGGGACCAAATTACCTACGAGCAGTACTTC
TRBV7-9	TRBJ1-1	NA	TRBD1	CASSFGTANTEAFF	TGTGCCAGCAGCTTTGGGACAGCGAACACTGAAGCTTTCTTT
TRBV5-6	TRBJ1-4	NA	NA	CASSFKGVNEKLFF	TGTGCCAGCAGCTTTAAGGGGGTTAATGAAAAACTGTTTTTT
TRBV5-1	TRBJ1-1	many	TRBD1	CASSLTGEDSTEAFF	TGCGCCAGCAGCCTGACAGGGGAGGATAGCACTGAAGCTTTCTTT
TRBV12-5	TRBJ2-7	many	NA	CASGLITDLHEQYF	TGTGCTAGTGGTTTGATCACAGATCTTCACGAGCAGTACTTC
TRBV12-3/TRBV12-4	TRBJ1-3	NA	NA	CASIPKQGIGNTIYF	TGTGCCAGCATCCCAAAGCAGGGAATCGGAAACACCATATATTTT
TRBV14	TRBJ1-2	few	NA	CASSPGSLLVRTF	TGTGCCAGCAGTCCAGGCTCACTATTGGTACGCACCTTC
TRBV12-3/TRBV12-4	TRBJ1-2	few	NA	CASGTLQGGYTF	TGTGCCAGCGGGACACTCCAGGGCGGCTACACCTTC
TRBV12-3/TRBV12-4	TRBJ2-3	few	TRBD2	CASSAWEGSTDTQYF	TGTGCCAGCAGTGCCTGGGAGGGCAGCACAGATACGCAGTATTTT
TRBV6-5	TRBJ1-6	many	NA	CASSYTGSSYNSPLHF	TGTGCCAGCAGTTACACCGGGAGCTCCTATAATTCACCCCTCCACTTT
TRBV19	TRBJ1-5	NA	NA	CASSFGNWGQPQHF	TGTGCCAGTAGTTTTGGTAATTGGGGACAGCCCCAGCATTTT
TRBV5-1	TRBJ1-1	many	NA	CASKTGPLNTEAFF	TGCGCCAGCAAAACAGGGCCTCTGAACACTGAAGCTTTCTTT
TRBV6-1	TRBJ1-4	NA	TRBD1	CASRPRAWTGRDEKLFF	TGTGCCAGCAGGCCTAGGGCTTGGACAGGGCGCGATGAAAAACTGTTTTTT
TRBV9	TRBJ1-4	many	NA	CASSPTGQTGHEKLFF	TGTGCCAGCAGCCCCACCGGACAGACGGGGCATGAAAAACTGTTTTTT
TRBV12-3/TRBV12-4	TRBJ2-5	many	NA	CASSLHWERGTQYF	TGTGCCAGCAGTTTGCATTGGGAGAGAGGGACCCAGTACTTC
TRBV12-3/TRBV12-4	TRBJ2-7	few	TRBD2	CASSPLPSGGSYEQYF	TGTGCCAGCAGTCCCCTGCCTAGCGGGGGTTCCTACGAGCAGTACTTC
TRBV9	TRBJ2-5	NA	NA	CASSVGGGSLETQYF	TGTGCCAGCAGCGTAGGGGGGGGCTCTTTAGAGACCCAGTACTTC
TRBV4-3	TRBJ1-4	many	NA	CASSQGGYNEKLFF	TGCGCCAGCAGCCAAGGGGGATATAATGAAAAACTGTTTTTT
TRBV7-8	TRBJ2-2	NA	NA	CASSRVGSGEVTGELFF	TGTGCCAGCAGCAGGGTTGGGTCCGGCGAAGTCACCGGGGAGCTGTTTTTT